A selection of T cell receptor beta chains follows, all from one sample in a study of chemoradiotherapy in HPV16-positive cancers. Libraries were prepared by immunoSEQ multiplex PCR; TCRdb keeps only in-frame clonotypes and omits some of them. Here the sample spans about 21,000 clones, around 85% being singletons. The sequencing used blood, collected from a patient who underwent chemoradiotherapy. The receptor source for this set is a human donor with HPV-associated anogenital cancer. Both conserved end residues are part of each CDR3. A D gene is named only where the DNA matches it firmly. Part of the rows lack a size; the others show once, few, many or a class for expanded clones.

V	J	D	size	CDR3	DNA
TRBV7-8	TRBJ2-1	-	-	CASSLGLDRYNEQFF	TGTGCCAGCAGCTTAGGCTTAGACCGATACAATGAGCAGTTCTTC
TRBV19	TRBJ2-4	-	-	CASSMGGRLAKNIQYF	TGTGCCAGTAGTATGGGGGGTAGACTGGCCAAAAACATTCAGTACTTC
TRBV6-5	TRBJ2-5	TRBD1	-	CASSYPGTGTQYF	TGTGCCAGCAGTTACCCGGGGACAGGGACCCAGTACTTC
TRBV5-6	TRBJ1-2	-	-	CASRQQSDYGYTF	TGTGCCAGCAGGCAACAATCTGACTATGGCTACACCTTC
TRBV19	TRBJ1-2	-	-	CASVDPSGGYTF	TGTGCCAGTGTTGACCCCTCCGGCGGCTACACCTTC
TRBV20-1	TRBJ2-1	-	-	CSARQGNEQFF	TGCAGTGCTAGGCAGGGGAATGAGCAGTTCTTC
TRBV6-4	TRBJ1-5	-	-	CASRHPGTRIPSQPQHF	TGTGCCAGCAGACACCCAGGCACGCGTATTCCGTCACAGCCCCAGCATTTT
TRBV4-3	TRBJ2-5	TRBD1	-	CASSQDVGRGLQETQYF	TGCGCCAGCAGCCAAGATGTTGGCAGGGGGCTACAAGAGACCCAGTACTTC
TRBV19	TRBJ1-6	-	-	CASSMRGSSYNSPLHF	TGTGCCAGTAGTATGAGGGGGAGCTCCTATAATTCACCCCTCCACTTT
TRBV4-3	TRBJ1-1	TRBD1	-	CASSQPGTGEEAFF	TGCGCCAGCAGCCAACCCGGGACAGGGGAAGAAGCTTTCTTT
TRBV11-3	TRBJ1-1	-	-	CASSFRADTEAFF	TGTGCCAGCAGCTTCAGGGCGGACACTGAAGCTTTCTTT
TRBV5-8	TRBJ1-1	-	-	CASSLEGGTNTEAFF	TGTGCCAGCAGCTTGGAGGGAGGGACGAACACTGAAGCTTTCTTT
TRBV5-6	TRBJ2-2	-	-	CASSPWGGELFF	TGTGCCAGCAGCCCTTGGGGTGGGGAGCTGTTTTTT
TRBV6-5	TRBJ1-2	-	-	CASSYDSRRGYTF	TGTGCCAGCAGTTACGACAGCCGACGTGGTTACACCTTC
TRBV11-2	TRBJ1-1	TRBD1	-	CASSLAGGKGEAFF	TGTGCCAGCAGCTTAGCAGGGGGGAAAGGTGAAGCTTTCTTT
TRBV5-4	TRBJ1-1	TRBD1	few	CASSYPGQAMNTEAFF	TGTGCCAGCAGTTACCCCGGACAGGCGATGAACACTGAAGCTTTCTTT
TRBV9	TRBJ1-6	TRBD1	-	CASSAGTGEANSPLHF	TGTGCCAGCAGCGCCGGGACAGGGGAGGCTAATTCACCCCTCCACTTT
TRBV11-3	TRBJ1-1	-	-	CASSLGGEAFF	TGTGCCAGCAGCTTAGGCGGTGAAGCTTTCTTT
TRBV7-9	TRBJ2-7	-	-	CASRSSGPYEQYF	TGTGCCAGCAGAAGTTCAGGCCCCTACGAGCAGTACTTC
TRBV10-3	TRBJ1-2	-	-	CAISEQGNYGYTF	TGTGCCATCAGTGAGCAGGGTAACTATGGCTACACCTTC
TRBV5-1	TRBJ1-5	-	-	CASSITPGRGQPQHF	TGCGCCAGCAGCATCACCCCAGGGCGAGGGCAGCCCCAGCATTTT
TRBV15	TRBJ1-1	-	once	CATSRSGPGRDTEAFF	TGTGCCACCAGCAGATCGGGCCCGGGACGAGATACTGAAGCTTTCTTT
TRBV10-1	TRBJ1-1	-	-	CASSDPLWVLNTEAFF	TGCGCCAGCAGTGACCCTTTATGGGTCCTGAACACTGAAGCTTTCTTT
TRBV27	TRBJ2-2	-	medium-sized	CASSLDRGRANTGELFF	TGTGCCAGCAGTTTAGATCGGGGCAGGGCGAACACCGGGGAGCTGTTTTTT
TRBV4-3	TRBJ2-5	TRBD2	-	CASSQDRRLAGGQGETQYF	TGCGCCAGCAGCCAAGATCGTCGGCTAGCGGGGGGGCAGGGAGAGACCCAGTACTTC
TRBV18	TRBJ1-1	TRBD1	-	CASSRTDDRVPEAFF	TGTGCCAGCTCACGTACTGATGACAGGGTTCCTGAAGCTTTCTTT
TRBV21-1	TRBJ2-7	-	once	CASSKEGGWRGDSYEQYF	TGTGCCAGCAGCAAAGAAGGGGGCTGGCGGGGGGACTCCTACGAGCAGTACTTC
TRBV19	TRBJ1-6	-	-	CATGVGNSPLHF	TGTGCCACCGGTGTCGGGAATTCACCCCTCCACTTT
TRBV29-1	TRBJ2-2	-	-	CSVEHNSGGELFF	TGCAGCGTTGAACACAATAGCGGCGGGGAGCTGTTTTTT
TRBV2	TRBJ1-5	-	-	CASSDRARGNQPQHF	TGTGCCAGCAGTGACAGGGCTCGAGGCAATCAGCCCCAGCATTTT
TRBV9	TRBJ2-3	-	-	CASSVRQTSTDTQYF	TGTGCCAGCAGCGTAAGACAGACTAGCACAGATACGCAGTATTTT
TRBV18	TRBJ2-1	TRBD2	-	CASSPLGLAGYNEQFF	TGTGCCAGCTCACCACTCGGACTAGCGGGCTACAATGAGCAGTTCTTC
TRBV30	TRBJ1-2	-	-	CAGHREANYGYTF	TGTGCCGGGCACAGGGAAGCTAACTATGGCTACACCTTC
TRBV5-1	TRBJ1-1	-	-	CASSLYQGLNTEAFF	TGCGCCAGCAGCTTGTATCAGGGGTTGAACACTGAAGCTTTCTTT
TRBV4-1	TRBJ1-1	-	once	CASSQDKFQGTMNTEAFF	TGCGCCAGCAGCCAAGATAAGTTCCAGGGGACTATGAACACTGAAGCTTTCTTT
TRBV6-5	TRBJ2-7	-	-	CASSPGQTHYEQYF	TGTGCCAGCAGTCCCGGACAGACCCACTACGAGCAGTACTTC
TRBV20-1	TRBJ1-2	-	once	CSAYMGPGYTF	TGCAGTGCTTACATGGGACCAGGCTACACCTTC
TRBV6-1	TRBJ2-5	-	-	CASSEPGQETQYF	TGTGCCAGCAGTGAACCAGGTCAAGAGACCCAGTACTTC
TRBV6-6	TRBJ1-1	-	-	CASSYSRESEAFF	TGTGCCAGCAGTTACTCGAGGGAGAGTGAAGCTTTCTTT
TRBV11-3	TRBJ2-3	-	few	CASSSRGGIADTQYF	TGTGCCAGCAGCTCGAGAGGGGGGATTGCAGATACGCAGTATTTT
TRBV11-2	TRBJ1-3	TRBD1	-	CASSLSTGDRRNTIYF	TGTGCCAGCAGCTTAAGTACAGGGGACCGTCGAAACACCATATATTTT
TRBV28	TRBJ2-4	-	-	CASIAPLGNIQYF	TGTGCCAGCATCGCCCCACTCGGGAACATTCAGTACTTC
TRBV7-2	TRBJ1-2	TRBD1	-	CASSPGDRVDGYTF	TGTGCCAGCAGCCCCGGGGACAGGGTAGATGGCTACACCTTC
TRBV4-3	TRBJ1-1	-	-	CASSPRGGDTEAFF	TGCGCCAGCAGCCCCCGAGGGGGGGATACTGAAGCTTTCTTT
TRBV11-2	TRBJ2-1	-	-	CASRPPGSRPYNEQFF	TGTGCCAGCAGGCCCCCCGGGAGCAGGCCCTACAATGAGCAGTTCTTC
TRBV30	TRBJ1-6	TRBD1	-	CAWSHRGDNSPLHF	TGTGCCTGGAGCCACAGGGGTGACAATTCACCCCTCCACTTT
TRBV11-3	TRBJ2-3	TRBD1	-	CASSHGDRGSDTQYF	TGTGCCAGCAGCCATGGGGACAGGGGCTCAGATACGCAGTATTTT
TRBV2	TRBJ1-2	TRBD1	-	CASATGQFYGYTF	TGTGCCAGCGCTACGGGACAGTTCTATGGCTACACCTTC
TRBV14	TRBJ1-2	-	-	CASSQGGHGCTF	TGTGCCAGCAGCCAAGGAGGGCATGGCTGCACCTTC
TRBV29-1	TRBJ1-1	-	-	CSVESGGTEAFF	TGCAGCGTTGAGTCGGGGGGCACTGAAGCTTTCTTT
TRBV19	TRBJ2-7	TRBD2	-	CASSKLGTSGSRYEQYF	TGTGCCAGTAGTAAACTTGGGACTAGCGGGTCTCGCTACGAGCAGTACTTC
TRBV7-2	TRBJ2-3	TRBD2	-	CASSQSGTRSTDTQYF	TGTGCCAGCAGCCAATCCGGGACTAGAAGCACAGATACGCAGTATTTT
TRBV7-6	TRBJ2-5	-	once	CASSSNTGERETQYF	TGTGCCAGCAGCTCCAATACCGGGGAGAGGGAGACCCAGTACTTC